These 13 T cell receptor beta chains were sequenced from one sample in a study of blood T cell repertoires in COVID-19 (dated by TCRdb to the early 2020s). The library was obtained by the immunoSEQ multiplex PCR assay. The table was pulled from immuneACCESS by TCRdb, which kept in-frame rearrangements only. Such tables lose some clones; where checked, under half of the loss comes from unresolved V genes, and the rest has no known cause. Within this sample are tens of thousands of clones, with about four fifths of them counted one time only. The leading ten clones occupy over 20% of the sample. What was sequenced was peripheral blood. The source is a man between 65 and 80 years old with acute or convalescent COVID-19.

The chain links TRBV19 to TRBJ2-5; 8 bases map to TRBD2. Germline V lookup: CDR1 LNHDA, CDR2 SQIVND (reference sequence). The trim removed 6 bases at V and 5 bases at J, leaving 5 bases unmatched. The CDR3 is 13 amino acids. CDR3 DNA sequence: TGTGCCAGTAGCAAGACTAGCGTGGAGACCCAGTACTTC. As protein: CASSKTSVETQYF. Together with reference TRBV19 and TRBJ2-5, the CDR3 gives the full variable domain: DGGITQSPKYLFRKEGQNVTLSCEQNLNHDAMYWYRQDPGQGLRLIYYSQIVNDFQKGDIAEGYSVSREKKESFPLTVTSAQKNPTAFYLCASSKTSVETQYFGPGTRLLVL.

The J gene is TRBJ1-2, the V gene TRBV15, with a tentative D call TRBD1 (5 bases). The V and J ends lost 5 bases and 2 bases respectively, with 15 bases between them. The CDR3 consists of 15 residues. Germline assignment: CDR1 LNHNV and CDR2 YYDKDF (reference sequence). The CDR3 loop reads CATSPPGAGNYGYTF. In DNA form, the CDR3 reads TGTGCCACCAGCCCCCCCGGGGCGGGAAACTATGGCTACACCTTC.

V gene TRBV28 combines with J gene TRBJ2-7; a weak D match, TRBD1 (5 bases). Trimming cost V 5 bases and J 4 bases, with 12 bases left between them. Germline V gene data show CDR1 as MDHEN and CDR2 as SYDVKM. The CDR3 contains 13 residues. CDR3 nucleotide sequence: TGTGCCAGCAGTGTGGGCCAGGGTTACGAGCAGTACTTC. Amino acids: CASSVGQGYEQYF.

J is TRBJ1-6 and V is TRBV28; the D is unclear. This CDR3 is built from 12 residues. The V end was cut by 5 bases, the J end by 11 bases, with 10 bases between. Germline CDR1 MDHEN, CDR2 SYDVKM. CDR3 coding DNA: TGTGCCAGCAGTCCCCAGGTCGCACCCCTCCACTTT. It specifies CASSPQVAPLHF.

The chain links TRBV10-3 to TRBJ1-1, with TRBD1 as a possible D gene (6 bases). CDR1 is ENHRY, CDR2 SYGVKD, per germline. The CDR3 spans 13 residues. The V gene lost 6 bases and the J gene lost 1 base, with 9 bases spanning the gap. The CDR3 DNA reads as TGTGCCATCAGGGACAGCCGGAACACTGAAGCTTTCTTT. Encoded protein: CAIRDSRNTEAFF.

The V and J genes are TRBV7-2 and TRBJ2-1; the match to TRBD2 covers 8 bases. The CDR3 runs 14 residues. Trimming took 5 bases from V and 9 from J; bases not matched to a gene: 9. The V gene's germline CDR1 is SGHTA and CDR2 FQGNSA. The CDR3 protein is CASSPGLAWGEQFF. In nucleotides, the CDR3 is TGTGCCAGCAGCCCAGGACTAGCCTGGGGTGAGCAGTTCTTC.

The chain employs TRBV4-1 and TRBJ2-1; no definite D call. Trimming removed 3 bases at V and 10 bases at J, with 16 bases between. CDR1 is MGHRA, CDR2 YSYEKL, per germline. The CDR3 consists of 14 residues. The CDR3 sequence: CASSQGPNGREQFF. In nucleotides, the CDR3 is TGCGCCAGCAGCCAGGGTCCAAACGGCAGGGAGCAGTTCTTC.

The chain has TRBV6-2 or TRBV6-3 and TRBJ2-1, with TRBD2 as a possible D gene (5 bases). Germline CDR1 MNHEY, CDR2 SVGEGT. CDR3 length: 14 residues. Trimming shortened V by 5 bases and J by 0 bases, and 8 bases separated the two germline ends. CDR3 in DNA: TGTGCCAGCAGTCTCGGGATCTCCTACAATGAGCAGTTCTTC. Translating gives CASSLGISYNEQFF.

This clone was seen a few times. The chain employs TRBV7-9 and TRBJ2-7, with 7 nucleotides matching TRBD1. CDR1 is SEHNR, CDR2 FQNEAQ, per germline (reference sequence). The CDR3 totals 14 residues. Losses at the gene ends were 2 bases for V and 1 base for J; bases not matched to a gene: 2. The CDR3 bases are TGTGCCAGCAGCTTACGACAGGGTTCCTACGAGCAGTACTTC. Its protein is CASSLRQGSYEQYF.

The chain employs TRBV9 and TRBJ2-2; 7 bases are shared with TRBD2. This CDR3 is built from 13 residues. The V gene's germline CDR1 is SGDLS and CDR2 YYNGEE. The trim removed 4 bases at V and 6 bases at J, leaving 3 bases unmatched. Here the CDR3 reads CASSHREAGELFF. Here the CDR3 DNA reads TGTGCCAGCAGCCACCGGGAGGCCGGGGAGCTGTTTTTT.

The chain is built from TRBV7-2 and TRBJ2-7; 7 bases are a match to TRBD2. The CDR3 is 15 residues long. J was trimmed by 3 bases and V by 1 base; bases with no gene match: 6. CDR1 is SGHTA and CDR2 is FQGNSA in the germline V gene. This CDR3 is CASSLVASGFYEQYF. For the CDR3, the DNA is TGTGCCAGCAGCTTAGTAGCTAGCGGATTCTACGAGCAGTACTTC.

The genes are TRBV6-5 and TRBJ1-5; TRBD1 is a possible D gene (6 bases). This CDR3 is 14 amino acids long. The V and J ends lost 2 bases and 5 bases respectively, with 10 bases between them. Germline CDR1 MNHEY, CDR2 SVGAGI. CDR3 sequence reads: CASSYQGLDQPQHF. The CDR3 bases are TGTGCCAGCAGTTACCAGGGGCTCGATCAGCCCCAGCATTTT.

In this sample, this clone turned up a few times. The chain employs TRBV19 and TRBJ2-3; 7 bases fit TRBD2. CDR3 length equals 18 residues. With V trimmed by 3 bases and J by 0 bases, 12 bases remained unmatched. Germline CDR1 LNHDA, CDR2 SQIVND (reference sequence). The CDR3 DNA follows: TGTGCCAGTAGTATCAATAGTGCGGCGGGAGATAGCACAGATACGCAGTATTTT. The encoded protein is CASSINSAAGDSTDTQYF. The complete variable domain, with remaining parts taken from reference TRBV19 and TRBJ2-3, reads DGGITQSPKYLFRKEGQNVTLSCEQNLNHDAMYWYRQDPGQGLRLIYYSQIVNDFQKGDIAEGYSVSREKKESFPLTVTSAQKNPTAFYLCASSINSAAGDSTDTQYFGPGTRLTVL.